This entry features one T cell receptor beta chain sequence. This sample was taken from a study of blood T cell repertoires in COVID-19. Sequencing was performed with immunoSEQ multiplex PCR; in TCRdb, only in-frame clones are kept and a portion is missing. This table has about 300,000 clones, around 88% appearing once. CDR3 length: 17 amino acids. Germline V gives CDR1 MGHRA, CDR2 YSYEKL. Between the trimmed V and J ends, which lost 1 base and 4 bases, there was a span of 16 bases. Patients of the Seattle cohort, enrolled during active infection, were followed longitudinally. This chain joins TRBV4-1 and TRBJ2-2; TRBD2 might be the D (6 bases). Specimen: peripheral blood. The receptor was isolated from a woman in her 30s with COVID-19, enrolled during active disease. CDR3 region: CASSQVLAGQFTGELFF. The CDR3 nucleotides read TGCGCCAGCAGCCAAGTTTTGGCGGGGCAATTCACCGGGGAGCTGTTTTTT.